One sample yielded the 25 T cell receptor beta chains listed below, sequenced in a study of metastatic and nonmetastatic thyroid tumors. TCRdb re-called clones via MiXCR from the PCR reads. The sample records tens of thousands of clones, around 13% being singletons. No patient received treatment before thyroid surgery. Sequences were obtained from tumor tissue. Every receptor here comes from a female donor with papillary thyroid cancer or a benign thyroid nodule (not recorded which). Some clones in this sample may be carry-over from other donors' samples.

A word on this clone: The same CDR3 arises from other DNA sequences in this sample as well. The chain employs TRBV20-1 and TRBJ2-7; the match to TRBD2 covers 7 bases. V trimming: 5 bases; J trimming: 10 bases; junction bases outside the gene matches: 11. CDR3 size: 12 residues. Germline values: CDR1 DFQATT, CDR2 SNEGSKA (reference sequence). CDR3: CSAPGRGFGQYF. The CDR3 DNA reads as TGCAGTGCTCCGGGGAGGGGATTTGGTCAGTACTTC.

This clone came up a few times. This may be a read error: a much more frequent sequence differs by one nucleotide. The sample holds other DNA sequences that translate to the same CDR3. This chain links TRBV12-3 or TRBV12-4 with TRBJ1-3, with a possible D match to TRBD1 (6 bases). V lost 6 bases and J lost 3, with 9 bases in between. The CDR3 contains 13 residues. Here the CDR3 DNA reads TGTGCCAGCAGGGAGACAGGTGGAAACACCATATATTTT. Translating it yields CASRETGGNTIYF.

Note on this clone: This sequence may be a read error, since a much larger clone differs from it by one base. The sample carries other DNA sequences with the same CDR3. This chain connects TRBV20-1 to TRBJ2-5; 10 bases are shared with TRBD2. Germline loops: CDR1 DFQATT, CDR2 SNEGSKA (reference sequence). The CDR3 sequence is 16 residues long. The CDR3 here is CSVTPETSGPQETQYF. Written as DNA, the CDR3 is TGCAGTGTTACCCCGGAGACTAGCGGGCCTCAAGAGACACAGTACTTC.

The V call is TRBV11-2, the J call TRBJ1-1; the D gene is possibly TRBD1 (5 bases). The V gene lost 7 bases and the J gene lost 6 bases, with 15 bases spanning the gap. Germline V lookup: CDR1 SGHAT, CDR2 FQNNGV. This CDR3 contains 13 residues. CDR3 coding DNA: TGTGCCAGCACATCAGGGTTTTGGTCTGAAGCTTTCTTT. Translation: CASTSGFWSEAFF.

This clone has a count of ten or more. The conserved final phenylalanine or tryptophan is absent from the CDR3, which likely points to a read error. The DNA is omitted, as the CDR3 cannot be located on it reliably, and the CDR3 follows TCRdb's listing. V and J are TRBV5-5 and TRBJ2-7; no DNA check was done on the table's D call, TRBD2. The CDR3 has 14 residues if both end residues are counted. In germline, CDR1 is SGHKS, CDR2 YYEKEE (reference sequence). CDR3 protein: CASSFVLAGEDLNT.

This clone was picked up many times. The chain has TRBV4-1 and TRBJ2-3; D may be TRBD2 (5 bases). This CDR3 is built from 14 residues. With 4 bases removed from V and 6 bases from J, the gap between germline ends came to 14 bases. Germline V lookup: CDR1 MGHRA, CDR2 YSYEKL. CDR3 sequence reads: CASSLGGLGDTQYF. The CDR3, as DNA: TGCGCCAGCAGCCTAGGAGGCCTGGGGGATACGCAGTATTTT.

This clone was counted at least ten times. The rearrangement links TRBV5-1 to TRBJ1-4, with a weak D call TRBD1 (5 bases). Trimming took 1 base from V and 5 from J, leaving 15 bases between them. In germline, CDR1 is SGHRS, CDR2 YFSETQ. CDR3 size: 16 residues. This chain's CDR3 is CASSLFGGTGNEKLFF. The DNA of the CDR3 is TGCGCCAGCAGCTTGTTTGGAGGGACCGGGAATGAAAAACTGTTTTTT.

This clone came up many times. The V call is TRBV5-6, the J call TRBJ2-7; no firm D call. Per germline, CDR1 SGHDT and CDR2 YYEEEE. V was trimmed by 2 bases and J by 1 base, leaving 7 bases between them. This CDR3 comprises 13 residues. For the CDR3, the DNA is TGTGCCAGCAGCTTAAGATCGTCCTACGAGCAGTACTTC. It encodes CASSLRSSYEQYF.

This clone was seen many times. The genes are TRBV5-4 and TRBJ2-2; 7 nucleotides match TRBD1. Trimming at V came to 2 bases and at J to 4 bases, leaving 5 bases not matched to a gene. CDR3 length equals 15 residues. Germline V gene lookup returns CDR1 SGHNT and CDR2 YYREEE (reference sequence). The CDR3 region has the DNA TGTGCCAGCAGCTTAGCGTCAGGGGGCACCGGGGAGCTGTTTTTT. It yields the protein CASSLASGGTGELFF.

This clone was picked up many times. The chain couples TRBV28 to TRBJ1-1; D gene ambiguous. CDR1 is MDHEN and CDR2 is SYDVKM in the germline V gene. The ends were cut back, 2 bases at V and 3 bases at J, with 10 bases in the middle. This CDR3 comprises 14 residues. As DNA, the CDR3 is TGTGCCAGCAGTTTAAGTCGTTTCGACACTGAAGCTTTCTTT. As protein: CASSLSRFDTEAFF.

Concerning this clone itself: A single base separates this from a much larger clone, so it may be a read error. The chain uses TRBV20-1 and TRBJ2-5; D tentatively reads TRBD1 or TRBD2 (6 bases each). The CDR3 runs 15 residues. The V end was cut by 1 base, the J end by 3 bases, with 15 bases between. CDR1 is DFQATT and CDR2 is SNEGSKA in the germline V gene (reference sequence). CDR3 sequence (DNA): TGCAGTGCTAGAGGCCATCGGGGGCAAGAAGAGACCCAGTACTTC. Translating it yields CSARGHRGQEETQYF.

This clone was found many times. Other nucleotide sequences in the sample specify the same CDR3. The gene calls are TRBV24-1 and TRBJ2-3; D call uncertain. The germline CDR1 and CDR2 sequences are KGHDR and SFDVKD. CDR3 length: 13 residues. With 9 bases removed from V and 6 bases from J, the gap between germline ends came to 15 bases. The CDR3 reads CATSEVRADTQYF. In DNA, the CDR3 is TGTGCCACCTCGGAAGTTCGTGCGGATACGCAGTATTTT.

The sample holds many counts of this clone. The V gene is TRBV5-1, the J gene TRBJ1-2; D perhaps matches TRBD1 (5 bases). Germline V lookup: CDR1 SGHRS, CDR2 YFSETQ. Trimming cost V 3 bases and J 11 bases, with 23 bases left between them. There are 15 residues in the CDR3. The CDR3 region has the DNA TGCGCCAGCAGCTGGGAGGGGAACCCTTCCTCCCAGTACACCTTC. Protein sequence: CASSWEGNPSSQYTF.

This clone was observed at least ten times. Other DNA variants within this sample encode the same CDR3. CDR3 bases: TGCAGCGTTGCGGCGACTCAGAACACCGGGGAGCTGTTTTTT. This translates into CSVAATQNTGELFF. The J gene is TRBJ2-2, the V gene TRBV29-1; no clear D gene. Germline lookup yields CDR1 SQVTM and CDR2 ANQGSEA. The CDR3 is 14 amino acids. V lost 4 bases, J lost 1 base, and 10 bases lay in between.

To note about this clone: The CDR3 does not end in the conserved phenylalanine or tryptophan, so this is likely a read error. The DNA is omitted, as the CDR3 cannot be located on it reliably, and the CDR3 follows TCRdb's listing. The chain has TRBV9 and TRBJ2-4; TRBD1 is the table's D call and was not checked against the DNA. Germline lookup yields CDR1 SGDLS and CDR2 YYNGEE. Including both end residues, the CDR3 is 8 amino acids long. The CDR3 protein is CASSPVSN.

In the case of this clone: This may arise from a read error, as a much more abundant clone is one base away. This chain links TRBV7-2 with TRBJ1-2, with D unclear. Trimming pared 5 bases from V and 5 bases from J, leaving 15 bases between. The CDR3 spans 14 residues. Per germline, CDR1 SGHTA and CDR2 FQGNSA. Here the CDR3 DNA reads TGTGCCAGCAGCCCACTCGACTACGTATATGGCTACACCTTC. As protein: CASSPLDYVYGYTF.

This clone was recorded at least ten times. The V call is TRBV27, the J call TRBJ1-1; D call uncertain. CDR3 length equals 14 residues. V lost 2 bases to trimming and J lost 3 bases, with 10 bases between them. From germline, CDR1 is MNHEY and CDR2 SMNVEV (reference sequence). CDR3 protein: CASSLRPRDTEAFF. The DNA for the CDR3 is TGTGCCAGCAGTTTAAGGCCGAGGGACACTGAAGCTTTCTTT.

This clone has at least ten counts. The V and J genes are TRBV3-1 and TRBJ2-4; 13 nucleotides align to TRBD2. CDR1 and CDR2 from the germline V gene are LGHDT and YNNKEL (reference sequence). The CDR3 spans 15 residues. V lost 1 base, J lost 6 bases, and 0 bases stayed unmatched. The CDR3: CASSQGTSGRNIQYF. The CDR3 region has the DNA TGTGCCAGCAGCCAAGGGACTAGCGGGAGAAACATTCAGTACTTC.

This clone was recorded many times. V gene TRBV20-1 combines with J gene TRBJ1-5; 8 positions match TRBD1. The J segment lost 6 bases and the V segment lost 0 bases, leaving 7 bases of the junction unmatched. The CDR3 contains 15 residues. Germline CDR1 and CDR2: DFQATT and SNEGSKA (reference sequence). CDR3 in DNA: TGCAGTGCTAGAGATACCGGACAGGGAAGTCAGCCCCAGCATTTT. Translated, it gives CSARDTGQGSQPQHF.

This clone was picked up many times. The chain joins TRBV4-1 to TRBJ2-7, with 8 positions matching TRBD2. This CDR3 contains 15 residues. V lost 2 bases and J lost 3; bases outside the gene matches: 6. Germline V lookup: CDR1 MGHRA, CDR2 YSYEKL. The CDR3 DNA is TGCGCCAGCAGCCAACCGTCAGCGGGAGTCTACGAGCAGTACTTC. Protein sequence: CASSQPSAGVYEQYF.

This clone came up many times. The junction does not match germline at one end; this may be a read error. This chain links TRBV6-5 with TRBJ2-2; TRBD2 is a possible D gene (5 bases). Germline-derived CDR1 and CDR2 are MNHEY and SVGAGI. This CDR3 region has 12 residues. CDR3 nucleotide sequence: TGTGCCAGCAGTCTACTGGCCGGGGAGCTGCTTTTT. Its translation is CASSLLAGELLF.

This clone was seen many times. The chain employs TRBV28 and TRBJ2-7; TRBD1 matches at 8 bases. V trimming: 6 bases; J trimming: 0 bases; junction bases outside the gene matches: 10. Looked up from germline, CDR1 is MDHEN and CDR2 is SYDVKM. This CDR3 has 16 amino acids. The CDR3 loop is CASSTGRQGLSYEQYF. The CDR3 DNA reads TGTGCCAGCAGCACCGGACGACAGGGGCTCTCCTACGAGCAGTACTTC.

This clone showed up many times. The J gene is TRBJ2-1, the V gene TRBV7-2; D gene unclear. Trimming stripped 0 bases from V and 9 bases from J, with 6 bases between. The CDR3 has 12 amino acids. Germline CDR1 is SGHTA and CDR2 is FQGNSA. The CDR3 reads CASSLAASEQFF. CDR3 DNA sequence: TGTGCCAGCAGCTTAGCCGCAAGTGAGCAGTTCTTC.

This clone was detected ten times or more. The chain joins TRBV12-3 or TRBV12-4 to TRBJ2-1; D gene unclear. This CDR3 region has 14 residues. V dropped 1 base and J dropped 0 bases, with 4 bases sitting between them. The CDR3 DNA sequence: TGTGCCAGCAGTTTAGAGCCCTCCTACAATGAGCAGTTCTTC. Protein product: CASSLEPSYNEQFF.

This clone has at least ten counts. The V call is TRBV2, the J call TRBJ2-5, with TRBD1 identical over 10 bases. V lost 6 bases, J lost 5 bases, and 9 bases stayed unmatched. CDR3 size: 15 residues. The germline V gene has CDR1 SNHLY and CDR2 FYNNEI. Here the CDR3 DNA reads TGTGCCAGCAGGGTCAGACAGGGGGCCCGGGAGACCCAGTACTTC. This codes for CASRVRQGARETQYF.